The 6 T cell receptor beta chains below all came from one sample that was sequenced in a study of cytomegalovirus exposure and HLA in healthy donors. A multiplex PCR was run with 60 Vbeta primers and 13 Jbeta primers. The assay was immunoSEQ multiplex PCR, and TCRdb's table has in-frame clones only and misses some. Among around 300,000 clones listed, approximately 84% were seen once. The material sequenced was PBMCs. These receptors were taken from a woman in her forties in good health and CMV-seropositive.

This clone has only a few counts. CDR3 protein: CASSLVSSYNSPLHF. CDR3 nucleotide sequence: TGTGCCAGCAGCCTCGTTAGCTCCTATAATTCACCCCTCCACTTT. The chain employs TRBV6-1 and TRBJ1-6, with D unresolved. The germline gives CDR1 MNHNS, CDR2 SASEGT. Between the trimmed V and J ends, which lost 6 bases and 0 bases, there was a span of 9 bases. This CDR3 is built from 15 residues.

The chain employs TRBV27 and TRBJ1-4; D is undetermined. CDR3 size: 16 residues. Trimming shortened V by 5 bases and J by 5 bases, and 18 bases separated the two germline ends. Germline CDR1 is MNHEY and CDR2 is SMNVEV (reference sequence). This CDR3 is CASSTLPTPPNEKLFF. The CDR3 coding sequence is TGTGCCAGCAGTACCCTACCGACACCACCGAATGAAAAACTGTTTTTT.

CDR3 sequence: CASRTDTTREQYF. The CDR3 DNA reads as TGTGCCAGCAGGACGGACACCACGCGGGAGCAGTACTTC. This chain links TRBV6-5 with TRBJ2-7; D is perhaps TRBD1 (5 bases). CDR3 length: 13 residues. Trimming removed 6 bases from V and 7 bases from J, with 16 bases in between. Germline CDR1 is MNHEY and CDR2 is SVGAGI.

This clone was seen many times. The chain couples TRBV4-3 to TRBJ2-7; 9 positions agree with TRBD1. Germline trimming cut 4 bases from V and 7 bases from J; bases unmatched to any gene: 17. Germline assignment: CDR1 LGHNA and CDR2 YSLEER. This CDR3 spans 17 amino acids. The CDR3 loop is CASSRSPPGTGFEEQYF. The CDR3 coding sequence is TGCGCCAGCAGCCGTTCGCCGCCCGGGACAGGGTTCGAGGAGCAGTACTTC.

V is TRBV6-5 and J is TRBJ2-3; D is uncertain. CDR3 size: 12 residues. V was shortened by 5 bases and J by 2 bases, with 5 bases between the two germline ends. Looked up from germline, CDR1 is MNHEY and CDR2 is SVGAGI. DNA for the CDR3: TGTGCCAGCAGTCATCACACAGATACGCAGTATTTT. Amino acids: CASSHHTDTQYF.

This chain uses TRBV19 with TRBJ2-2, with 11 bases fitting TRBD2. The CDR3 loop spans 15 amino acids. J was trimmed by 0 bases and V by 9 bases; bases with no gene match: 3. Germline lookup yields CDR1 LNHDA and CDR2 SQIVND (reference sequence). The CDR3 coding sequence is TGTGCCAGCAAGGGACTAGCGGCGAACACCGGGGAGCTGTTTTTT. Its translation: CASKGLAANTGELFF.